A selection of T cell receptor beta chains follows, all from one sample in a study of blood T cell repertoires in COVID-19. The table came from immunoSEQ multiplex PCR; TCRdb's copy has only in-frame clones and leaves some out. The sample holds roughly 440,000 clones, around 88% seen once. Sequencing used peripheral blood. The receptors come from a woman aged 45-60 years with COVID-19, enrolled during active disease. Both conserved end residues are part of each CDR3.

v_gene	j_gene	CDR3aa
TRBV30	TRBJ1-5	CAWSAPGPQPQHF
TRBV6-5	TRBJ1-6	CASTGSTAGNSPLHF
TRBV6-5	TRBJ1-1	CASTRRADTEAFF
TRBV7-9	TRBJ2-1	CASSPGGTGGNEQFF
TRBV19	TRBJ1-5	CASSPSHASSINQPQHF
TRBV18	TRBJ2-2	CASSPRQGENTGELFF
TRBV15	TRBJ1-1	CATSRELERTEAFF
TRBV12-5	TRBJ1-1	CASGSTDRVTEAFF
TRBV7-9	TRBJ2-7	CASSPEGPTSYEQYF
TRBV5-1	TRBJ2-7	CASTTSGGSYEQYF
TRBV7-2	TRBJ2-6	CASSLAGSSGANVLTF
TRBV30	TRBJ1-4	CAWIARGSANEKLFF
TRBV5-1	TRBJ1-4	CASSLRQGEKLFF
TRBV12-3/TRBV12-4	TRBJ1-2	CASSLVQENGYTF
TRBV4-1	TRBJ1-1	CASSQGGSSHTEAFF
TRBV5-5	TRBJ2-2	CASRSRGPDAITGELFF
TRBV6-5	TRBJ1-2	CASILTVGNYGYTF
TRBV10-3	TRBJ1-1	CAIRDAGGNTEAFF
TRBV2	TRBJ2-5	CASSGRTVFEAVETQYF
TRBV29-1	TRBJ1-1	CSVLSVNTEAFF
TRBV28	TRBJ2-6	CASRRTAGANVLTF
TRBV5-4	TRBJ2-2	CASSSATGRETGELFF
TRBV7-2	TRBJ1-5	CASSLTGTGAQHF
TRBV5-6	TRBJ1-3	CASSFRDRGDTIYF
TRBV24-1	TRBJ2-3	CATSDPGHLADTQYF
TRBV19	TRBJ1-2	CASSTLQGGGYGYTF
TRBV18	TRBJ1-1	CASSPSGTGGMNTEAFF
TRBV4-1	TRBJ1-1	CASSQDQAAGEAFF
TRBV12-3/TRBV12-4	TRBJ2-5	CATSIGGEETQYF
TRBV6-5	TRBJ2-1	CAVGPYNEQFF
TRBV5-1	TRBJ2-7	CASSLDAGPTYEQYF
TRBV6-1	TRBJ1-2	CASSETRGGRPGLF
TRBV30	TRBJ1-1	CAWSNGQGSTEAFF
TRBV27	TRBJ2-1	CASSLRAPGKFF
TRBV6-5	TRBJ1-2	CASSRDRVNYGYTF
TRBV2	TRBJ2-4	CASRSGRMDLLAKNIQYF
TRBV5-1	TRBJ1-1	CASSPARDRVTEAFF
TRBV28	TRBJ1-2	CATSTGGGYTF
TRBV18	TRBJ1-2	CASSPWTPALEDGYTF
TRBV5-1	TRBJ1-1	CASSAGARAFF
TRBV19	TRBJ2-3	CASSKSGGRGDTQYF
TRBV6-4	TRBJ2-1	CASSLPKGSYNEQFF
TRBV28	TRBJ1-2	CASSSQGLSTF
TRBV3-1/TRBV3-2	TRBJ1-4	CASSQAGLDEKLFF
TRBV6-6	TRBJ2-1	CASSYGRGGPNEQFF
TRBV30	TRBJ1-2	CAWSFPMAYGYTF
TRBV9	TRBJ1-6	CASSARQGVNSPLHF
TRBV10-3	TRBJ1-5	CAISESGGHSNQPQHF
TRBV9	TRBJ2-3	CASSSSPEEEGHTDTQYF